This T cell receptor beta chain originates from a study of CD8+CD57+ T cells in acquired aplastic anemia. Whole-study findings and limits: Both patients and controls carried the same twenty-nine CD8+ CDR3 sequences.

Researchers used genomic DNA as the template to profile TCR beta VDJ and CDR3. TCRdb re-called the reads with MiXCR, one entry per CDR3 protein. The sample lists about 220,000 distinct CDR3 sequences; 34% were seen once. This clonotype was detected ten times or more. Its target is not known. V gave up 4 bases and J gave up 8 bases, with 8 bases separating them. The CDR3 covers 10 residues. Looked up from germline, CDR1 is SQVTM and CDR2 is ANQGSEA. The receptor was isolated from a human donor in good health, serving as a control. Sequencing input: sorted CD4+, CD8+, or CD8+CD57+ T cells (not recorded which) from PBMCs. The gene calls are TRBV29-1 and TRBJ1-2; unclear D gene. CDR3 amino acids: CSVGGNGYTF. The CDR3 bases are TGCAGCGTTGGAGGGAACGGCTACACCTTC.